Sequencing of this T cell receptor beta chain was carried out in a study of blood T cells in healthy people across ages. This CDR3 spans 15 amino acids. V lost 6 bases and J lost 5; bases outside the gene matches: 9. From germline, CDR1 is SGHVS and CDR2 FQNEAQ. Together with a sample-barcoded 5' primer, a J-beta primer mix was included in a second PCR lasting roughly 6 to 12 cycles. All samples gave at least 2.5 million CDR3-containing paired-end reads. TCRdb recomputed calls from the 5' RACE reads with MiXCR, one row per CDR3 protein. Here the sample spans 1.5 million to 2 million distinct CDR3 sequences, about 49% being singletons. Per sample, extraction of total RNA gave at least 5 micrograms in every case.

The sequence derives from a woman between 40 and 50 years old in good health. This chain joins TRBV7-8 and TRBJ2-1; 8 bases agree with TRBD1. Material: blood. The chain's CDR3 is CASRPLGQVNNEQFF. In nucleotides, the CDR3 is TGTGCCAGCAGGCCGCTGGGACAGGTGAACAATGAGCAGTTCTTC.